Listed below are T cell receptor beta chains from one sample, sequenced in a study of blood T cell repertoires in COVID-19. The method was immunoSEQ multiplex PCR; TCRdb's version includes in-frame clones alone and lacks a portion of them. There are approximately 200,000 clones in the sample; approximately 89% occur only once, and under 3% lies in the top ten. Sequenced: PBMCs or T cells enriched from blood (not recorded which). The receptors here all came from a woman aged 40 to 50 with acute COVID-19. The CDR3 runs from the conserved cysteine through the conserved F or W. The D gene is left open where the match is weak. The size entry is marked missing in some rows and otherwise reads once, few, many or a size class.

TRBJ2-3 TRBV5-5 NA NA CASSSDRITFGTDTQYF
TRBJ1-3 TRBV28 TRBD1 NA CASSPPGGGRSGNTIYF
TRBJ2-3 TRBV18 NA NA CAGAGGTDTQYF
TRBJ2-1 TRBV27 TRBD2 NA CASSLRTSGRVDEQFF
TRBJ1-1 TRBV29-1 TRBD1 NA CSVTGTGGWNTEAFF
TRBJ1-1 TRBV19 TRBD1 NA CASRQGAGTEAFF
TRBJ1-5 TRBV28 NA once CASSWSRRWNQPQHF
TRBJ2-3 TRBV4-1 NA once CASSHVGSFGDTQYF
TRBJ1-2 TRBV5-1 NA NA CASREGYGYTF
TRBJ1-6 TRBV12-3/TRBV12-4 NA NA CASSSSSAAPLHF
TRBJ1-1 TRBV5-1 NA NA CASSSTDRENTEAFF
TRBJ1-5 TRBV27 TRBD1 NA CASSPGQYNQPQHF
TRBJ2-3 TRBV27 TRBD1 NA CASSLEPGQGKGTQYF
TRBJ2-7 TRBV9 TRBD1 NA CASSTGTGGYEQYF
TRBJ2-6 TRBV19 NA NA CASSMAASSGANVLTF
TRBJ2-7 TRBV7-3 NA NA CASSLGAASSYEQYF
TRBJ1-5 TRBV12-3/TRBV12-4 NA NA CASSNRVSQPQHF
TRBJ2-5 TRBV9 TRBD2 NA CASSTSGLVETQYF
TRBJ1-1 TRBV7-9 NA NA CASSPLSMGGGFRAFF
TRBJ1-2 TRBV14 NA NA CASSQVPEIYGYTF
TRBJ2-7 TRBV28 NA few CASSFHIGELNYEQYF
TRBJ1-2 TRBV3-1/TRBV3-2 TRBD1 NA CASSHLGTGGYGYTF
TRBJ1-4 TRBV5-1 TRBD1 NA CASSRTGDEKLFF
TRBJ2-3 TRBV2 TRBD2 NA CASKGLAGPDTQYF
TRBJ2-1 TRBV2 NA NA CASLRDSDYNEQFF
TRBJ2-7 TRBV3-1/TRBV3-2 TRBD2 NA CASSLRGSGGSYEQYF
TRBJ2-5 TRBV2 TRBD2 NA CASYLGSSGSGQETQYF
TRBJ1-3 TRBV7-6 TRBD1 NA CASSPGQGVTGGNTIYF
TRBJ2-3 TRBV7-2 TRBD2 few CASSSRGTSSSTDTQYF
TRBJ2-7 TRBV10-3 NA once CATRTGDGSSYEQYF
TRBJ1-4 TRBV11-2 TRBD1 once CASSGGINEKLFF
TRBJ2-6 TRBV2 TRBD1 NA CARKGQGVSGANVLTF
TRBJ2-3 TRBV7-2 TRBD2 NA CASSLASGITTDTQYF
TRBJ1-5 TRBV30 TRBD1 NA CAWGGQVAHQPQHF
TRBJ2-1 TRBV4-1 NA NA CASSQPGQKTYNEQFF